This T cell receptor (beta chain) was captured in a study of cytomegalovirus exposure and HLA in healthy donors. On this clone: Its antigen is undetermined.

PCR used 60 Vbeta primers and 13 Jbeta primers. TCRdb keeps only in-frame clones here, not all; method: immunoSEQ multiplex PCR. The table has 150,000 to 200,000 clones, around 80% seen once. Broader study findings: It was in a later analysis that TCR association rates were seen to vary by HLA locus, highest for DRB1 and lowest for HLA-C. An analysis done earlier found most TCR beta V segments productive about 87% or about 30% of the time. In a later analysis, an Asian-associated ancestry cluster reportedly showed fewer N-insertions than the approximately 700-donor mean.

The CDR3 is made up of 14 amino acids. Germline CDR1 is GTSNPN and CDR2 is SVGIG (reference sequence). J was trimmed by 6 bases and V by 2 bases; bases with no gene match: 4. The source material was PBMCs. The genes are TRBV30 and TRBJ2-2; 9 bases match TRBD1. This sequence was found in a woman in her 50s in good health and CMV-seronegative. This CDR3 reads CAWSPGQGPGELFF. Here the CDR3 DNA reads TGTGCCTGGAGTCCGGGACAGGGACCCGGGGAGCTGTTTTTT.